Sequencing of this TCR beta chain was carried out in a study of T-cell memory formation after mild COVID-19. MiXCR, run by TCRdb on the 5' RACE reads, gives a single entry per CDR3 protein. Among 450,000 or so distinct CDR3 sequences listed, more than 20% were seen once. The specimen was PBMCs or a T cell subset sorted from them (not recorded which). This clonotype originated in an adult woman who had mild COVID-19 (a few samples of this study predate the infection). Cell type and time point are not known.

The CDR3 nucleotides are TGTGCCAGCAGCTTACGGAGCCTCGACAATGAGCAGTTCTTC. Translation gives CASSLRSLDNEQFF. V is TRBV5-4 and J is TRBJ2-1; D remains ambiguous. There are 14 residues in the CDR3. Germline assignment: CDR1 SGHNT and CDR2 YYREEE (reference sequence). Trimming removed 2 bases at V and 5 bases at J, with 11 bases between.